The 14 T cell receptor beta chains in this list originate from one sample, sequenced in a study of blood T cell repertoires in COVID-19. Data came from immunoSEQ multiplex PCR; TCRdb stores just in-frame clones and leaves some out. Of hundreds of thousands of clones detected, about 90% appear once; the ten largest clones hold around 3%. The sample taken for sequencing was peripheral blood. The origin of the receptors is a woman between 25 and 40 years old with COVID-19, enrolled during active disease.

The chain employs TRBV10-1 and TRBJ2-7, with TRBD1 matching over 8 bases. Germline values: CDR1 WNHNN, CDR2 SYGVQD (reference sequence). The CDR3 has 14 amino acids. V gave up 2 bases and J gave up 3 bases; unmatched junction bases: 3. The CDR3, as DNA: TGCGCCAGCAGTGAGGACAGGGGAGGCTACGAGCAGTACTTC. It specifies CASSEDRGGYEQYF.

The sample holds one count of this clone. V usage is TRBV7-9 and J usage is TRBJ2-4; D is possibly TRBD1 (6 bases). The CDR3 sequence is 16 residues long. From germline, CDR1 is SEHNR and CDR2 FQNEAQ (reference sequence). Trimming left V 5 bases short and J 5 bases short, with 19 bases between. In DNA form, the CDR3 reads TGTGCCAGCAGCCGCATAACGGGACAAAGCCAAAACATTCAGTACTTC. It encodes CASSRITGQSQNIQYF.

The chain combines TRBV27 with TRBJ1-1; no firm D call. The germline V gene has CDR1 MNHEY and CDR2 SMNVEV (reference sequence). Trimming left V 6 bases short and J 1 base short, with 9 bases between. The CDR3 covers 13 residues. The CDR3 DNA reads TGTGCCAGCAGAGCTCGTCGGAACACTGAAGCTTTCTTT. Encoded protein: CASRARRNTEAFF.

The J gene is TRBJ2-3, the V gene TRBV11-3; TRBD1 matches 8 bases. Trimming cost V 4 bases and J 12 bases; bases outside gene matches: 15. CDR1 and CDR2 (germline): SGHNT, YENEEA. The CDR3 covers 15 residues. The CDR3 here is CASSSATGVGSPQYF. The CDR3 bases are TGTGCCAGCAGCTCAGCGACAGGGGTGGGAAGCCCCCAGTATTTT.

The gene calls are TRBV3-1 (or the pseudogene TRBV3-2) and TRBJ2-2; TRBD1 matches at 11 bases. Germline CDR1 and CDR2: LGHDT and YNNKEL (reference sequence). V lost 2 bases to trimming and J lost 6 bases; unmatched junction nucleotides: 5. This CDR3 is built from 16 residues. CDR3 DNA: TGTGCCAGCAGCCAACTCTGGGACAGGGGGGCCGGGGAGCTGTTTTTT. Its translation is CASSQLWDRGAGELFF.

This rearrangement joins TRBV18 to TRBJ1-1, with D possibly being TRBD1 (5 bases). Germline values: CDR1 KGHSH, CDR2 LQKENI. The CDR3 extends over 13 amino acids. V was cut by 4 bases and J by 7 bases, with 13 bases left in between. In nucleotides, the CDR3 is TGTGCCAGCTCACGTCTAGGCAGGGTTGAAGCTTTCTTT. It yields the protein CASSRLGRVEAFF. The full variable domain, completed using reference TRBV18 and TRBJ1-1, is NAGVMQNPRHLVRRRGQEARLRCSPMKGHSHVYWYRQLPEEGLKFMVYLQKENIIDESGMPKERFSAEFPKEGPSILRIQQVVRGDSAAYFCASSRLGRVEAFFGQGTRLTVV.

This sequence joins TRBV20-1 and TRBJ2-3, with D hard to call. V gave up 3 bases and J gave up 4 bases, with 5 bases separating them. The length of the CDR3 is 11 residues. Germline V gene sequence: CDR1 DFQATT, CDR2 SNEGSKA (reference sequence). The CDR3 loop is CSASHSDTQYF. For the CDR3, the DNA is TGCAGTGCTAGTCACTCAGATACGCAGTATTTT.

The chain employs TRBV10-2 and TRBJ2-2, with 7 bases aligning to TRBD2. This CDR3 spans 15 amino acids. V lost 6 bases, J lost 3 bases, and 7 bases stayed unmatched. The germline gives CDR1 WSHSY, CDR2 SAAADI. In DNA form, the CDR3 reads TGCGCCAGCAGAGGGCTAGCGGATGACACCGGGGAGCTGTTTTTT. It is translated as CASRGLADDTGELFF.

The chain combines TRBV5-1 with TRBJ2-7, with 12 nucleotides matching TRBD2. The CDR3 sequence is 15 residues long. Trimming cost V 3 bases and J 2 bases; bases outside gene matches: 3. Germline V gives CDR1 SGHRS, CDR2 YFSETQ. DNA for the CDR3: TGCGCCAGCAGCTCACTAGCGGGGGGTACCTACGAGCAGTACTTC. This codes for CASSSLAGGTYEQYF.

V and J are TRBV6-2 or TRBV6-3 and TRBJ2-2, with D possibly matching TRBD2 (7 bases). Per germline, CDR1 MNHEY and CDR2 SVGEGT. V lost 2 bases and J lost 5, with 15 bases in between. The CDR3 extends over 16 amino acids. The CDR3 bases are TGTGCCAGCAGTTACCCCGGGGGGCTAGAGACCGGGGAGCTGTTTTTT. It specifies CASSYPGGLETGELFF.

This chain connects TRBV11-3 to TRBJ1-3; TRBD1 might be the D (6 bases). V dropped 5 bases and J dropped 0 bases, with 11 bases sitting between them. From germline, CDR1 is SGHNT and CDR2 YENEEA. The CDR3 loop spans 15 amino acids. The CDR3, as DNA: TGTGCCAGCAGCGGGGGCAGGGCCTCTGGAAACACCATATATTTT. It specifies CASSGGRASGNTIYF.

The rearrangement links TRBV21-1 to TRBJ2-7; TRBD2, the table's D call, was not compared with the DNA. TRBV21-1 has pseudogene status. CDR3 length equals 10 residues. The CDR3: CASDSYEQYF. CDR3 DNA: TGTGCCAGCGATAGCTACGAGCAGTACTTC.

The rearrangement joins TRBV6-4 to TRBJ2-2; 10 bases agree with TRBD2. The CDR3 contains 15 residues. Germline V gene lookup returns CDR1 MRHNA and CDR2 SNTAGT. V dropped 6 bases and J dropped 5; count of bases not matched to a gene: 6. Here the CDR3 reads CASSPSGSGTGELFF. CDR3 in DNA: TGTGCCAGCAGCCCTAGCGGGAGCGGAACCGGGGAGCTGTTTTTT.

This clone was seen just once. The chain uses TRBV5-4 and TRBJ1-1; 9 nucleotides match TRBD1. In germline, CDR1 is SGHNT, CDR2 YYREEE (reference sequence). CDR3 size: 18 residues. V lost 4 bases to trimming and J lost 0 bases; unmatched junction nucleotides: 13. DNA for the CDR3: TGTGCCAGCAGCCCGTGGACAGGGGCTACTGACCTGAACACTGAAGCTTTCTTT. It translates to CASSPWTGATDLNTEAFF.